This is a list of T cell receptor beta chains from one sample in a study of CD8 T cells in ankylosing spondylitis. MiXCR was run by TCRdb on the 5' RACE reads, yielding one entry per CDR3 protein. This sample carries roughly 130,000 distinct CDR3 sequences, 6% to 8.5% of them seen once, and the ten largest clones take 12%. Source material: blood, either unsorted or a sorted T cell fraction (not recorded which). Receptors originate from a male donor with ankylosing spondylitis or in good health (not recorded which). Each CDR3 is given with its conserved first and last residue. D genes are given only for firm matches. A row's size may be missing; if present it is once, few, many or a size class.

V gene,clone size,J gene,D gene,CDR3 protein,CDR3 DNA
TRBV28,few,TRBJ1-5,TRBD1,CASTRDRGEPQHF,TGTGCCAGCACGAGGGACAGGGGCGAGCCCCAGCATTTT
TRBV7-3,few,TRBJ2-1,-,CASSARDELDEQFF,TGTGCCAGCAGCGCCCGGGACGAGCTCGATGAGCAGTTCTTC
TRBV19,few,TRBJ2-2,TRBD1,CASRSPSQGATGELFF,TGTGCCAGTAGATCCCCTTCGCAGGGGGCCACCGGGGAGCTGTTTTTT
TRBV7-2,many,TRBJ2-7,TRBD2,CASSWTSAYEQYF,TGTGCCAGCAGCTGGACTAGCGCCTACGAGCAGTACTTC
TRBV19,-,TRBJ2-7,-,CASSIVVGTEQYF,TGTGCCAGTAGTATAGTAGTGGGGACCGAGCAGTACTTC
TRBV5-6,medium-sized,TRBJ2-5,TRBD2,CASSLAGGGETQYF,TGTGCCAGCAGCTTGGCGGGAGGCGGAGAGACCCAGTACTTC
TRBV20-1,many,TRBJ2-3,-,CSEGGIGTDTQYF,TGCAGTGAGGGGGGGATTGGCACAGATACGCAGTATTTT
TRBV12-3/TRBV12-4,many,TRBJ1-5,TRBD1,CASSSRGRGNQPQHF,TGTGCCAGCAGTTCAAGGGGGCGAGGCAATCAGCCCCAGCATTTT
TRBV2,many,TRBJ2-7,-,CASSGSPGTDFQQYF,TGTGCCAGCAGTGGGTCTCCCGGGACGGATTTCCAGCAGTACTTC
TRBV5-1,-,TRBJ2-3,TRBD2,CASSVLASGGSPTQYF,TGCGCCAGCAGCGTGCTGGCGAGCGGGGGGTCCCCTACGCAGTATTTT
TRBV5-1,many,TRBJ1-4,TRBD1,CASSLGQGAGATNEKLFF,TGCGCCAGCAGCTTGGGCCAGGGGGCAGGGGCAACTAATGAAAAACTGTTTTTT
TRBV20-1,few,TRBJ1-5,TRBD1,CSAAEGAGNQPQHF,TGCAGTGCTGCGGAGGGGGCAGGGAATCAGCCCCAGCATTTT
TRBV5-1,many,TRBJ1-1,-,CASSPSLQNTEAFF,TGCGCCAGCAGCCCATCCCTGCAGAACACTGAAGCTTTCTTT
TRBV15,many,TRBJ2-3,-,CATSRAAGDHTDTQYF,TGTGCCACCAGTCGAGCGGCAGGGGACCACACAGATACGCAGTATTTT
TRBV20-1,many,TRBJ2-7,TRBD1,CSAGRTGGSYEQYF,TGCAGTGCGGGGAGGACAGGGGGTTCCTACGAGCAGTACTTC
TRBV12-3/TRBV12-4,many,TRBJ2-1,-,CASSLIVGGAWNEQFF,TGTGCCAGCAGTTTAATAGTGGGGGGCGCTTGGAATGAGCAGTTCTTC
TRBV5-5,many,TRBJ2-5,-,CASSLFTVEETQYF,TGTGCCAGCAGCTTGTTTACGGTTGAAGAGACCCAGTACTTC
TRBV7-9,many,TRBJ2-3,-,CASSLAKRNTDTQYF,TGTGCCAGCAGCTTAGCGAAACGTAACACAGATACGCAGTATTTT
TRBV20-1,many,TRBJ2-7,-,CSARAPTTFSYEQYF,TGCAGTGCTAGAGCTCCCACTACGTTCTCCTACGAGCAGTACTTC
TRBV5-1,many,TRBJ2-2,TRBD2,CASSLSPSGGPNTGELFF,TGCGCCAGCAGCTTGTCGCCTAGCGGGGGACCGAACACCGGGGAGCTGTTTTTT
TRBV5-1,many,TRBJ1-5,TRBD1,CASSLDRGSNQPQHF,TGCGCCAGCAGCTTGGACAGGGGGAGCAATCAGCCCCAGCATTTT
TRBV15,many,TRBJ2-3,-,CATSRDRSRATDTQYF,TGTGCCACCAGCAGAGATCGGTCCAGGGCGACAGATACGCAGTATTTT